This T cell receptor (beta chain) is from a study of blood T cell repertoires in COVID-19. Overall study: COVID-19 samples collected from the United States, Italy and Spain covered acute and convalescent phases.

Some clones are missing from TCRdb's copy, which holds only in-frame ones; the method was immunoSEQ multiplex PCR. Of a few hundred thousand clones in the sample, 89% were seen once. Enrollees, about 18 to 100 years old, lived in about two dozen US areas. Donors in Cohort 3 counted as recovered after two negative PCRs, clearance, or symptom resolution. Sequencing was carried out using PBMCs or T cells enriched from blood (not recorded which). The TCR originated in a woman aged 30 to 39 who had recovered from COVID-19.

The CDR3 here is CASSYERGAYEQYF. DNA for the CDR3: TGTGCCAGCAGTTACGAGCGGGGCGCCTACGAGCAGTACTTC. The rearrangement uses TRBV2 and TRBJ2-7; TRBD2 agrees at 7 bases. Unmatched junction bases numbered 6, after V lost 5 bases and J lost 2 bases. The V gene's germline CDR1 is SNHLY and CDR2 FYNNEI. The CDR3 consists of 14 residues.